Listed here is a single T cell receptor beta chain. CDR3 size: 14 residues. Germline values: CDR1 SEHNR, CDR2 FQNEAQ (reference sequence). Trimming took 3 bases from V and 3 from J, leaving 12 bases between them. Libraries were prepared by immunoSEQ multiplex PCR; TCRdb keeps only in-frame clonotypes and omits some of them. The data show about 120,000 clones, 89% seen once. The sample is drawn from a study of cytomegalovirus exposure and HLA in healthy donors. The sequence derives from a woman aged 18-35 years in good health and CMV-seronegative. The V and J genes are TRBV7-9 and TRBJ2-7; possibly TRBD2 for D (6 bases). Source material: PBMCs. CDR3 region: CASSLAGPSYEQYF. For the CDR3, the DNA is TGTGCCAGCAGCTTGGCGGGACCGAGCTACGAGCAGTACTTC. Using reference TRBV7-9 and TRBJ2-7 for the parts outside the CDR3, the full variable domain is DTGVSQNPRHKITKRGQNVTFRCDPISEHNRLYWYRQTLGQGPEFLTYFQNEAQLEKSRLLSDRFSAERPKGSFSTLEIQRTEQGDSAMYLCASSLAGPSYEQYFGPGTRLTVT.